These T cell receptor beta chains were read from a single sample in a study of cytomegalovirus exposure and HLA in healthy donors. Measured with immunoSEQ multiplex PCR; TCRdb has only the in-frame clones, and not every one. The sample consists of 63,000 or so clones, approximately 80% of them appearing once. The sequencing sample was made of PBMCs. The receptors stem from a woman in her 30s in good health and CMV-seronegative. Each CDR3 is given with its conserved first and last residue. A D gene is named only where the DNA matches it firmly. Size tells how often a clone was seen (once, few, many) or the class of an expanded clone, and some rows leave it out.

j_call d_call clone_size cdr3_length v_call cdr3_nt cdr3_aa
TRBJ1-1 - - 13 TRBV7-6 TGTGCCAGCAGCTTACAAGCAAACACTGAAGCTTTCTTT CASSLQANTEAFF
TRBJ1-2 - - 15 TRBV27 TGTGCCAGCAGTTTATCGGGGGGGCCCAACTATGGCTACACCTTC CASSLSGGPNYGYTF
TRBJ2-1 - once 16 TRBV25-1 TGTGCCAGCAGTGGCACGGGCAGGGAGGAGTACAATGAGCAGTTCTTC CASSGTGREEYNEQFF
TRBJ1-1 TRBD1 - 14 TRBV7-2 TGTGCCAGCAGCTTTACAGGGGGCGGTACTGAAGCTTTCTTT CASSFTGGGTEAFF
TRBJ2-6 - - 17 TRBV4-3 TGCGCCAGCAGCCAAGATTGGTCAGGGTCTGGGGCCAACGTCCTGACTTTC CASSQDWSGSGANVLTF
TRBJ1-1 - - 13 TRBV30 TGTGCCTGGAGTGATACGGGAAACGCTGAAGCTTTCTTT CAWSDTGNAEAFF
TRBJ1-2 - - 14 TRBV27 TGTGCCAGCAGTTTAGGTGGCAGGGGCTATGGCTACACCTTC CASSLGGRGYGYTF
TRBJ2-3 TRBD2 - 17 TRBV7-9 TGTGCCAGCAGGATATCTAGCGGGAAATCTAGCACAGATACGCAGTATTTT CASRISSGKSSTDTQYF
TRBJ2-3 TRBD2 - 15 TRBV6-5 TGTGCCAGCAGAGATTGGACTAGCGGCACAGATACGCAGTATTTT CASRDWTSGTDTQYF
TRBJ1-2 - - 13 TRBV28 TGTGCCAGCAGTACCCGGGGGGGATATGGCTACACCTTC CASSTRGGYGYTF
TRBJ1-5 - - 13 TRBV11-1 TGTGCCAGCAGCCAAGTTACCCGGCAGCCCCAGCATTTT CASSQVTRQPQHF
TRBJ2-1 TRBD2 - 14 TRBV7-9 TGTTCCAGCAGCCATCCTTCCGGGGGGAATGAGCAGTTCTTC CSSSHPSGGNEQFF
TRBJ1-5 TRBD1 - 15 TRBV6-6 TGTGCCAGCAGGGATAGACAGGGTGGTAATCAGCCCCAGCATTTT CASRDRQGGNQPQHF
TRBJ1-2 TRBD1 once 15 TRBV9 TGTGCCAGCAGCGTAGTGTTAGGGGGCGCGGGTGGCTACACCTTC CASSVVLGGAGGYTF
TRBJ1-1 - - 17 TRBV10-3 TGTGCCATCAGTGAGTACGCGGCAGGGTGGAAGAACACTGAAGCTTTCTTT CAISEYAAGWKNTEAFF
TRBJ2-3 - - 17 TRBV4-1 TGCGCCAGCAGCCAAGATAAAAGGGATCAGGGGCAAGATACGCAGTATTTT CASSQDKRDQGQDTQYF
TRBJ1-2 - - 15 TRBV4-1 TGCGCCAGCAGCCAAGATAAGGGGGGGGGCTATGGCTACACCTTC CASSQDKGGGYGYTF
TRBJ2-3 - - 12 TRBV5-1 TGCGCCAGCCTCTCGTTGACAGATACGCAGTATTTT CASLSLTDTQYF
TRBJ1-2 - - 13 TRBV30 TGTGCCTGGAGTAGGGACTGGCAGGATGGCTACACCTTC CAWSRDWQDGYTF
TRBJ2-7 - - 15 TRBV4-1 TGCGCCAGCAGCCAGCATCACAGGGTCCCCTACGAGCAGTACTTC CASSQHHRVPYEQYF
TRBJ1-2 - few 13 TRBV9 TGTGCCAGCAGCGGGCAGGGGAACTATGGCTACACCTTC CASSGQGNYGYTF
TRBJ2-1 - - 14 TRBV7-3 TGTGCCAGCAGCCCAGGACAGAATAACAATGAGCAGTTCTTC CASSPGQNNNEQFF
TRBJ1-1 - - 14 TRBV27 TGTGCCAGCAGTTTATCTCCAGGGAACACTGAAGCTTTCTTT CASSLSPGNTEAFF
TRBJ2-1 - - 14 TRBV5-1 TGCGCCAGCAGCGACTTCCCAATCACCTCTACGCAGTTCTTC CASSDFPITSTQFF
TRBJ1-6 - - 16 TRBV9 TGTGCCAGCAGCCCCCAAAAGGGGTCGCGGAATTCACCCCTCCACTTT CASSPQKGSRNSPLHF
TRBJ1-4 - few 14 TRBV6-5 TGTGCCAGCAGGGTGGACAGCGGCTGGGAAAAACTGTTTTTT CASRVDSGWEKLFF
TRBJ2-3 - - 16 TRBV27 TGTGCCAGCAGCTCCCCGGGTAGGAAAGGCACAGATACGCAGTATTTT CASSSPGRKGTDTQYF
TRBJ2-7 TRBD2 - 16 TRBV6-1 TGTGCCAGCAGTGAAGCGACTAGCGGGGGGGCCGGCGAGCAGTACTTC CASSEATSGGAGEQYF
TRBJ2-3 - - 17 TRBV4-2 TGTGCCAGCAGCCAAGAACTAGCTGGCTTTTCCACAGATACGCAGTATTTT CASSQELAGFSTDTQYF
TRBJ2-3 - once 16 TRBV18 TGTGCCAGCTCACCACCGGGGGGATGGAGCACAGATACGCAGTATTTT CASSPPGGWSTDTQYF
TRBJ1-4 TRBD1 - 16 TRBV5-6 TGTGCCAGCAGCCGCCGACAGGGATGGGTCGGTGAAAAACTGTTTTTT CASSRRQGWVGEKLFF
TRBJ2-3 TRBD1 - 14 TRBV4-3 TGCGCCAGCAGCCCGACAGGGGGCGTAGATACGCAGTATTTT CASSPTGGVDTQYF
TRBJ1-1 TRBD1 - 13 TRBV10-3 TGTGCCATCAGTGTCCTAAACAGGGGTGAAGCTTTCTTT CAISVLNRGEAFF
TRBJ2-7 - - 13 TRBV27 TGTGCCAGCAGTCCCGGGTCCCACTACGAGCAGTACTTC CASSPGSHYEQYF
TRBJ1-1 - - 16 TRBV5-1 TGCGCCAGCAGCTTCTGGCAGGGGCAAGGGGGCACTGAAGCTTTCTTT CASSFWQGQGGTEAFF
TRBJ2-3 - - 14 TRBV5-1 TGCGCCAGCAGCTTGGACAGGGTAGGAGATACGCAGTATTTT CASSLDRVGDTQYF
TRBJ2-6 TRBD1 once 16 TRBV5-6 TGTGCCAGCAGCTACACAGGGGGCCCTGGGGCCAACGTCCTGACTTTC CASSYTGGPGANVLTF
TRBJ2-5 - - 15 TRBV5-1 TGCGCCAGCAGCTTGGAGTTAGGTTCAATGGAGGCCCAGTACTTC CASSLELGSMEAQYF
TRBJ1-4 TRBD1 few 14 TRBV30 TGTGCCTGGACCTCGACAGGGGGAAATGAAAAACTGTTTTTT CAWTSTGGNEKLFF
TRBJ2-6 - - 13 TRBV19 TGTGCCACCCTGAGCTCTGGGGCCAACGTCCTGACTTTC CATLSSGANVLTF
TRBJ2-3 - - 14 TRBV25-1 TGTGCCAGCAGTGATCCTAGCTCGGCAGATACGCAGTATTTT CASSDPSSADTQYF
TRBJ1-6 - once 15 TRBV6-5 TGTGCCAGCAGTAGGACAGAGGACTATAATTCACCCCTCCACTTT CASSRTEDYNSPLHF
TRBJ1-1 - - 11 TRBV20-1 TGCAGTGCTCCTATGAACACTGAAGCTTTCTTT CSAPMNTEAFF
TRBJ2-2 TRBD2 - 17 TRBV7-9 TGTGCCAGCACCGAGCCCATTAGCGGGAGAAACACCGGGGAGCTGTTTTTT CASTEPISGRNTGELFF
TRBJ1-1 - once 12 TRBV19 TGTGCCAGTAGTTTCAGGAACACTGAAGCTTTCTTT CASSFRNTEAFF
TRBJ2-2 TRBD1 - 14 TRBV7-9 TGTGCCAGCAGAGGACAGGGGGAGGCCGGGGAGCTGTTTTTT CASRGQGEAGELFF
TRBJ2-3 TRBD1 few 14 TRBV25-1 TGTGCCAGCAGTGACTTGGACAGGGCAGATACGCAGTATTTT CASSDLDRADTQYF
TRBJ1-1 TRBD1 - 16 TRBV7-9 TGTGCCAGCAGCCCTACACGGACAGGGATGAACACTGAAGCTTTCTTT CASSPTRTGMNTEAFF
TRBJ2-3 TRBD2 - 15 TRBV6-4 TGTGCCAGCAGTGGCGGCGCGGGAGGGATAGATACGCAGTATTTT CASSGGAGGIDTQYF
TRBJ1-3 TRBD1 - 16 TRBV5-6 TGTGCCAGCAGCTGGGGCGGACAGGGAACAGGAAACACCATATATTTT CASSWGGQGTGNTIYF
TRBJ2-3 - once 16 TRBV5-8 TGTGCCAGCAGCCTCAAAGGACAGCGTAGCACAGATACGCAGTATTTT CASSLKGQRSTDTQYF
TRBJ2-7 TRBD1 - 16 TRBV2 TGTGCCAGCAGTCCCCCGAGGGGACAGGGTTCCGACGAGCAGTACTTC CASSPPRGQGSDEQYF
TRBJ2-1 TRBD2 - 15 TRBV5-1 TGCGCCAGCAGCCTGACTAGCGGGGGGCCTAATGAGCAGTTCTTC CASSLTSGGPNEQFF
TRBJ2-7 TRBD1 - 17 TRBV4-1 TGCGCCAGCAGCCCCAGTTTTCTAGGGACAGGGATACACGAGCAGTACTTC CASSPSFLGTGIHEQYF
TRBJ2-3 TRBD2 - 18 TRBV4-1 TGCGCCAGCAGCCAAAACCTGCTAGCGGGAGGGAGCACAGATACGCAGTATTTT CASSQNLLAGGSTDTQYF
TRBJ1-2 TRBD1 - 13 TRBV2 TGTGCCAGCAGCGCCAGACAGGGGGGCGGCTACACCTTC CASSARQGGGYTF
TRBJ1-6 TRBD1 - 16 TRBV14 TGTGCCAGCAGCCAAATAGGGGGCGAAATTCAATCACCCCTCCACTTT CASSQIGGEIQSPLHF
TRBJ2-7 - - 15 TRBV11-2 TGTGCCAGCAGCTTAACCACGTTATCTTCCTACGAGCAGTACTTC CASSLTTLSSYEQYF
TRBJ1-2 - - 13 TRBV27 TGTGCCAGCAGTTTGACACGGTTCTATGGCTACACCTTC CASSLTRFYGYTF